This TCR beta chain derives from a study of blood T cell repertoires in COVID-19. This CDR3 region has 15 residues. Per the germline V gene, CDR1 is SGHRS and CDR2 is YFSETQ. Trimming shortened V by 0 bases and J by 8 bases, and 12 bases separated the two germline ends. This table comes from immunoSEQ multiplex PCR, and its TCRdb copy is limited to in-frame clones, with some not included. There are fewer than 250,000 clones in the sample; around 85% occur only once, and roughly 3.2% lies in the top ten. Specimen: PBMCs or T cells enriched from blood (not recorded which). This receptor was identified in a woman aged 25-40 years who had recovered from COVID-19. The chain carries TRBV5-1 and TRBJ1-6; tentatively, D is TRBD1 (5 bases). The CDR3 nucleotides are TGCGCCAGCAGCTTGGCCCTCAGGGCTTATTCACCCCTCCACTTT. Its translation: CASSLALRAYSPLHF. Together with reference TRBV5-1 and TRBJ1-6, the CDR3 gives the full variable domain: KAGVTQTPRYLIKTRGQQVTLSCSPISGHRSVSWYQQTPGQGLQFLFEYFSETQRNKGNFPGRFSGRQFSNSRSEMNVSTLELGDSALYLCASSLALRAYSPLHFGNGTRLTVT.